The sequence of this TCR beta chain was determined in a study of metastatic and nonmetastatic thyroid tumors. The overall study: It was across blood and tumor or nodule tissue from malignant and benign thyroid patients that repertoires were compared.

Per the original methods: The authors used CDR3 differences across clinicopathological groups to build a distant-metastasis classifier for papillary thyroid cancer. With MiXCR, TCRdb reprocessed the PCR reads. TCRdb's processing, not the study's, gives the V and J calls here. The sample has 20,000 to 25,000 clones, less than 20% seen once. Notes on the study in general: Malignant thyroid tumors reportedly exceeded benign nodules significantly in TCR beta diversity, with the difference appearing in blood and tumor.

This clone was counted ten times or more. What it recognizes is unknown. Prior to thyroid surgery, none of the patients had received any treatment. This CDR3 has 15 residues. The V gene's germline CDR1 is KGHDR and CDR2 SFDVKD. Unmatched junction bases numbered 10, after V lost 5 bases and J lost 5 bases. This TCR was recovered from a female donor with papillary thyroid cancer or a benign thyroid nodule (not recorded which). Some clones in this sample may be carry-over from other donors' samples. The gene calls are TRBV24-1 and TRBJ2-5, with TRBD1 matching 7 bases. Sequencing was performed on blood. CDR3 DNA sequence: TGTGCCACCAGTGTGTCAGGGGGTTTAGGGGAGACCCAGTACTTC. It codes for CATSVSGGLGETQYF.